These 10 T cell receptor beta chains were all obtained from the same sample, sequenced in a study of blood T cell repertoires in COVID-19. Sequencing was performed with immunoSEQ multiplex PCR; in TCRdb, only in-frame clones are kept and a portion is missing. The table lists under 55,000 clones, around 92% of them singletons. The specimen sequenced was peripheral blood. The source of these receptors is a human donor in a cohort sampled during active COVID-19.

The genes are TRBV18 and TRBJ2-2; D might be TRBD1 (5 bases). Trimming stripped 3 bases from V and 2 bases from J, with 7 bases between. Germline loops: CDR1 KGHSH, CDR2 LQKENI. The CDR3 has 14 amino acids. Here the CDR3 reads CASSPDRNTGELFF. The CDR3, as DNA: TGTGCCAGCTCACCCGACAGAAACACCGGGGAGCTGTTTTTT.

The chain combines TRBV29-1 with TRBJ1-1, with 7 nucleotides matching TRBD1. J gave up 0 bases and V 3 bases, and 1 base lay outside the gene matches. In germline, CDR1 is SQVTM, CDR2 ANQGSEA. The CDR3 is 13 residues long. CDR3 nucleotide sequence: TGCAGCGTTGAGGGACAGATGAACACTGAAGCTTTCTTT. Translated, it gives CSVEGQMNTEAFF.

The chain joins TRBV6-2 or TRBV6-3 to TRBJ2-6; D may be TRBD1 (6 bases). V was cut by 2 bases and J by 0 bases, with 14 bases left in between. Germline V gene data show CDR1 as MNHEY and CDR2 as SVGEGT. CDR3 length equals 18 residues. The CDR3 here is CASSYNLQQGSGANVLTF. CDR3 nucleotide sequence: TGTGCCAGCAGTTACAATCTACAACAGGGCTCTGGGGCCAACGTCCTGACTTTC.

The genes are TRBV27 and TRBJ1-4, with D maybe TRBD1 (5 bases). The CDR3 length is 15 residues. Between the trimmed V and J ends, which lost 2 bases and 7 bases, there was a span of 14 bases. Germline V gene data show CDR1 as MNHEY and CDR2 as SMNVEV (reference sequence). This chain's CDR3 is CASSLGGISGEKLFF. For the CDR3, the DNA is TGTGCCAGCAGTTTAGGGGGGATCTCGGGTGAAAAACTGTTTTTT. The complete variable domain, with remaining parts taken from reference TRBV27 and TRBJ1-4, reads EAQVTQNPRYLITVTGKKLTVTCSQNMNHEYMSWYRQDPGLGLRQIYYSMNVEVTDKGDVPEGYKVSRKEKRNFPLILESPSPNQTSLYFCASSLGGISGEKLFFGSGTQLSVL.

The V gene is TRBV28, the J gene TRBJ1-2; no firm D call. The CDR3 is 10 residues long. Trimming stripped 5 bases from V and 8 bases from J, with 6 bases between. Per germline, CDR1 MDHEN and CDR2 SYDVKM. The CDR3 region has the DNA TGTGCCAGCAGTCGGGAAGGCTACACCTTC. This gives the protein CASSREGYTF.

This sequence joins TRBV30 and TRBJ2-7, with 12 bases identical to TRBD2. The CDR3 consists of 14 residues. Trimming at V came to 2 bases and at J to 4 bases, leaving 3 bases not matched to a gene. The germline V gene has CDR1 GTSNPN and CDR2 SVGIG (reference sequence). Here the CDR3 DNA reads TGTGCCTGGAGTTTGGGACTAGCGGGTTACGAGCAGTACTTC. Translating gives CAWSLGLAGYEQYF.

The rearrangement uses TRBV6-4 and TRBJ2-7; 13 nucleotides align to TRBD2. This CDR3 comprises 15 residues. The V gene's germline CDR1 is MRHNA and CDR2 SNTAGT. The junction had 2 bases not matched to a gene; V was cut back by 5 bases and J by 1 base. The CDR3 loop is CASSQTSGGSYEQYF. CDR3 bases: TGTGCCAGCAGTCAGACTAGCGGGGGGTCCTACGAGCAGTACTTC.

J is TRBJ1-5 and V is TRBV7-9; 10 positions agree with TRBD1. CDR1 is SEHNR and CDR2 is FQNEAQ in the germline V gene (reference sequence). This CDR3 region has 14 residues. With 2 bases clipped from V and 9 bases from J, the junction kept 4 bases outside the gene matches. The CDR3 spells CASSLPGQGTPQHF. Here the CDR3 DNA reads TGTGCCAGCAGCTTACCGGGACAGGGGACGCCCCAGCATTTT.

Note on this clone: Other DNA sequences from this sample encode an identical CDR3 as well. The chain joins TRBV7-3 to TRBJ2-1; 9 bases fit TRBD1. Germline assignment: CDR1 SGHTA and CDR2 FQGTGA. CDR3 length: 15 amino acids. J gave up 3 bases and V 3 bases, and 3 bases lay outside the gene matches. The DNA of the CDR3 is TGTGCCAGCAGCTTGCGGACAGGGGACTACAATGAGCAGTTCTTC. Amino acid sequence: CASSLRTGDYNEQFF.

This clone was seen a single time. V usage is TRBV2 and J usage is TRBJ1-4, with D possibly TRBD1 on 5 matching bases. V was trimmed by 4 bases and J by 4 bases, leaving 10 bases between them. This CDR3 comprises 14 residues. Germline-derived CDR1 and CDR2 are SNHLY and FYNNEI. CDR3 coding DNA: TGTGCCAGCAGTGCTTCACAGGTTAATGAAAAACTGTTTTTT. Its protein is CASSASQVNEKLFF. Full variable domain (rest looked up from reference TRBV2 and TRBJ1-4): EPEVTQTPSHQVTQMGQEVILRCVPISNHLYFYWYRQILGQKVEFLVSFYNNEISEKSEIFDDQFSVERPDGSNFTLKIRSTKLEDSAMYFCASSASQVNEKLFFGSGTQLSVL.